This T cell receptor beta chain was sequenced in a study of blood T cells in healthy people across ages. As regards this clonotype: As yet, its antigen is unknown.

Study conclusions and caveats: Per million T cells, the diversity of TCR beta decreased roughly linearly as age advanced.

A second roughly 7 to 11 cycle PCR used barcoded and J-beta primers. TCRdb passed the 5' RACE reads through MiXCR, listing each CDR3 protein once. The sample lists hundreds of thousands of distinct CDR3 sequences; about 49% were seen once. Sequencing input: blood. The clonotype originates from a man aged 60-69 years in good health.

The CDR3 sequence is CASSQVGEDKGTDTQYF. CDR3 sequence (DNA): TGTGCCAGCAGCCAAGTCGGGGAAGATAAGGGCACAGATACGCAGTATTTT. The chain combines TRBV3-1 with TRBJ2-3; perhaps TRBD2 as D (5 bases). V lost 1 base and J lost 1, with 15 bases in between. The V gene's germline CDR1 is LGHDT and CDR2 YNNKEL (reference sequence). The CDR3 totals 17 residues.